This TCR beta chain was recorded in a study of blood T cells in healthy people across ages. The study's findings and limits: More naive CD4+ cells and higher diversity were found in long-lived than in aged donors. Total diversity from one million sequenced T cells was likely underestimated.

Worth noting for this clonotype: Its antigen is as yet unknown.

The germline gives CDR1 SGHTA, CDR2 FQGNSA. Trimming took off 0 bases at V and 5 bases at J, with 9 bases between the two ends. The length of the CDR3 is 14 residues. Through a sample-barcoded 5' primer and a J-beta primer mix, a second PCR was run for roughly 7 to 11 cycles. Every cDNA was tagged by a template-switch adaptor with 12 random nucleotides. TCRdb independently ran MiXCR on the 5' RACE reads; one entry per CDR3 protein. The sample lists 910,000 or so distinct CDR3 sequences, roughly 50% occurring once. Total RNA extracted from each sample amounted to at least 6 micrograms. The sample taken for sequencing was blood. The clonotype originates from a woman in her sixties or seventies in good health. The chain uses TRBV7-2 and TRBJ2-3; D might be TRBD2 (5 bases). The CDR3 bases are TGTGCCAGCAGCTTAGCCCGAGGGCAAGATACGCAGTATTTT. Amino acids: CASSLARGQDTQYF.